This TCR beta chain was recovered during a study of blood T cell repertoires in COVID-19. Study details: T cells, B-cell-depleted T cells, or PBMCs provided the cDNA or gDNA that served as material.

Authors' methods: Scientists estimated how many nucleated cells there were by amplifying reference gene primers. This table comes from immunoSEQ multiplex PCR, and its TCRdb copy is limited to in-frame clones, with some not included. V and J calls plus clone size are reproduced from that table; the DNA served to infer D and trimming. Here the sample spans 250,000 to 350,000 clones, more than 80% being singletons. Germline loops: CDR1 ENHRY, CDR2 SYGVKD. The CDR3 totals 13 residues. V was pared by 5 bases and J by 6 bases, with 13 bases between. The sample taken for sequencing was peripheral blood. The chain carries TRBV10-3 and TRBJ1-2, with D maybe TRBD1 (6 bases). This sequence was found in a man between 18 and 29 years old who had recovered from COVID-19. Here the CDR3 DNA reads TGTGCCATCAGTTTCCCAGGGGATGATGGCTACACCTTC. Translated, it gives CAISFPGDDGYTF.